Shown below are 25 T cell receptor beta chains from a single sample sequenced in a study of technical replicates of blood from several donors. Sequenced by immunoSEQ multiplex PCR; TCRdb stores in-frame clones only, minus some. This repertoire shows 40,000 to 65,000 clones, about 86% found once; its top ten account for more than 4.5%. Sequencing was done on a sample of PBMCs. Receptor source: a human donor in good health. Some clones in this sample may be carry-over from other donors' samples.

The chain joins TRBV9 to TRBJ1-1, with 7 nucleotides matching TRBD1. The length of the CDR3 is 14 residues. Per the germline V gene, CDR1 is SGDLS and CDR2 is YYNGEE. The ends lost 4 bases at V and 0 bases at J; junction bases unmatched: 3. The CDR3 is CASSPTGMNTEAFF. The DNA for the CDR3 is TGTGCCAGCAGCCCGACAGGGATGAACACTGAAGCTTTCTTT.

This chain connects TRBV9 to TRBJ2-4; 11 bases align to TRBD2. Germline values: CDR1 SGDLS, CDR2 YYNGEE. The CDR3 extends over 17 amino acids. J gave up 7 bases and V 0 bases, and 9 bases lay outside the gene matches. This CDR3 is CASSVGGSGRAGNIQYF. CDR3 in DNA: TGTGCCAGCAGCGTAGGAGGTAGCGGGAGGGCCGGGAACATTCAGTACTTC.

This clone was recorded a few times. The gene calls are TRBV29-1 and TRBJ2-2, with 8 bases aligning to TRBD1. The V gene's germline CDR1 is SQVTM and CDR2 ANQGSEA. This CDR3 spans 15 amino acids. With 3 bases clipped from V and 1 base from J, the junction kept 4 bases outside the gene matches. In DNA, the CDR3 is TGCAGCGTTGATACAGGACAGGGGAACACCGGGGAGCTGTTTTTT. As protein: CSVDTGQGNTGELFF.

The chain is built from TRBV9 and TRBJ1-1, with D perhaps matching TRBD1 (6 bases). CDR1 is SGDLS and CDR2 is YYNGEE in the germline V gene. Trimming left V 3 bases short and J 4 bases short, with 13 bases between. This CDR3 is 14 amino acids long. The CDR3 DNA is TGTGCCAGCAGCGCAATCTACAGGGCCACTGAAGCTTTCTTT. Residues: CASSAIYRATEAFF.

This clone was seen just once. The chain joins TRBV19 to TRBJ1-6; 8 bases match TRBD1. The germline gives CDR1 LNHDA, CDR2 SQIVND (reference sequence). Trimming took 4 bases from V and 0 from J; bases not matched to a gene: 2. CDR3 length equals 16 residues. The DNA for the CDR3 is TGTGCCAGTAGTAAGACAGGGGACTCCTATAATTCACCCCTCCACTTT. Residues: CASSKTGDSYNSPLHF.

This rearrangement joins TRBV4-2 to TRBJ2-3; D may be TRBD2 (6 bases). Trimming shortened V by 1 base and J by 0 bases, and 14 bases separated the two germline ends. The germline CDR1 and CDR2 sequences are LGHNA and YNFKEQ. The CDR3 consists of 17 residues. The DNA for the CDR3 is TGTGCCAGCAGCCAAGCTCTAGCGCACTCTAGCACAGATACGCAGTATTTT. It is translated as CASSQALAHSSTDTQYF.

The rearrangement joins TRBV7-8 to TRBJ1-1, with a possible D match to TRBD1 (5 bases). The ends were cut back, 7 bases at V and 2 bases at J, with 11 bases in the middle. The CDR3 extends over 13 amino acids. CDR1 and CDR2 from the germline V gene are SGHVS and FQNEAQ. The CDR3 DNA reads as TGTGCCAGCACCCGGGGGGGTAACACTGAAGCTTTCTTT. Amino acids: CASTRGGNTEAFF.

The chain is built from TRBV7-2 and TRBJ2-7; 9 bases fit TRBD2. V lost 3 bases, J lost 4 bases, and 4 bases stayed unmatched. This CDR3 contains 14 residues. From germline, CDR1 is SGHTA and CDR2 FQGNSA. The CDR3 sequence is CASSFAGGLYEQYF. CDR3 sequence (DNA): TGTGCCAGCAGCTTCGCGGGAGGGTTGTACGAGCAGTACTTC.

This clone was recorded many times. V and J are TRBV21-1 and TRBJ1-2. TRBV21-1 is given as a pseudogene. The CDR3 is 12 residues long. CDR3 region: CASSAKNYGYTF. The CDR3 coding sequence is TGTGCCAGCAGCGCTAAGAACTATGGCTACACCTTC.

Written as DNA, the CDR3 is TGTGCCAGCAGTGACGCCTGGGGGGCTGAAGCTTTCTTT. This gives the protein CASSDAWGAEAFF. The chain combines TRBV9 with TRBJ1-1, with D perhaps matching TRBD1 (5 bases). Between the trimmed V and J ends, which lost 5 bases and 6 bases, there was a span of 14 bases. From germline, CDR1 is SGDLS and CDR2 YYNGEE. This CDR3 is built from 13 residues. Full variable domain (missing parts from reference TRBV9 and TRBJ1-1): DSGVTQTPKHLITATGQRVTLRCSPRSGDLSVYWYQQSLDQGLQFLIQYYNGEERAKGNILERFSAQQFPDLHSELNLSSLELGDSALYFCASSDAWGAEAFFGQGTRLTVV.

This clone was counted once. The chain joins TRBV5-6 to TRBJ1-1, with a tentative D call TRBD1 (5 bases). V lost 0 bases, J lost 0 bases, and 9 bases lay in between. Germline CDR1 SGHDT, CDR2 YYEEEE. The CDR3 runs 15 residues. The CDR3 sequence is CASSLETAMNTEAFF. The CDR3 bases are TGTGCCAGCAGCTTGGAGACAGCCATGAACACTGAAGCTTTCTTT. The variable domain in full, completed from reference TRBV5-6 and TRBJ1-1, reads DAGVTQSPTHLIKTRGQQVTLRCSPKSGHDTVSWYQQALGQGPQFIFQYYEEEERQRGNFPDRFSGHQFPNYSSELNVNALLLGDSALYLCASSLETAMNTEAFFGQGTRLTVV.

CDR3 protein: CASRVAGGRNEQFF. The CDR3 DNA reads TGTGCCAGCAGGGTAGCGGGAGGGAGGAATGAGCAGTTCTTC. The rearrangement uses TRBV6-6 and TRBJ2-1; 11 bases map to TRBD2. After removal of 6 bases from V and 7 bases from J, the junction contained 5 bases not matched to a gene. There are 14 residues in the CDR3. CDR1 MNHNY and CDR2 SVGAGI come from the germline V gene (reference sequence).

Written as DNA, the CDR3 is TGTGCCAGCAGCTCTAACAGGGGGCAAGGCGAGCAGTACTTC. As protein: CASSSNRGQGEQYF. This chain uses TRBV7-2 with TRBJ2-7, with 9 bases fitting TRBD1. With V trimmed by 4 bases and J by 6 bases, 7 bases remained unmatched. This CDR3 is 14 amino acids long. Germline V gene lookup returns CDR1 SGHTA and CDR2 FQGNSA.

J is TRBJ1-2 and V is TRBV18, with 8 bases that match TRBD1. The trim removed 5 bases at V and 8 bases at J, leaving 7 bases unmatched. The germline CDR1 and CDR2 sequences are KGHSH and LQKENI. The CDR3 consists of 13 residues. The CDR3 reads CASSTQGASGYTF. The CDR3 region has the DNA TGTGCCAGCTCAACGCAGGGGGCGTCCGGCTACACCTTC.

The rearrangement joins TRBV6-1 to TRBJ1-1, with D maybe TRBD1 (5 bases). The CDR3 has 13 amino acids. V lost 6 bases, J lost 6 bases, and 14 bases lay in between. Per germline, CDR1 MNHNS and CDR2 SASEGT. The CDR3, as DNA: TGTGCCAGCAGGGCCCCCAGGGCCGCTGAAGCTTTCTTT. It encodes CASRAPRAAEAFF.

V and J are TRBV27 and TRBJ2-1; D is undetermined. Trimming pared 6 bases from V and 14 bases from J, leaving 14 bases between. The CDR3 runs 11 residues. CDR1 is MNHEY, CDR2 SMNVEV, per germline (reference sequence). The CDR3 DNA sequence: TGTGCCAGCAGAGTCCGTAGTGTGGAGTTCTTC. Residues: CASRVRSVEFF.

V is TRBV2 and J is TRBJ2-7; 13 bases are shared with TRBD2. The CDR3 covers 14 residues. The V segment lost 6 bases and the J segment 5 bases; nucleotides outside the gene matches: 4. Germline loops: CDR1 SNHLY, CDR2 FYNNEI. The CDR3 DNA sequence: TGTGCCAGCAGCTCTGGACTAGCGGGAGACGAGCAGTACTTC. Translation: CASSSGLAGDEQYF.

A single count supports this clone. This chain links TRBV2 with TRBJ1-6; a possible D gene is TRBD1 (6 bases). The CDR3 is 14 residues long. From germline, CDR1 is SNHLY and CDR2 FYNNEI. V was cut by 3 bases and J by 7 bases, with 10 bases left in between. The CDR3, as DNA: TGTGCCAGCAGTGATGACAGGAAAAATTCACCCCTCCACTTT. Its translation: CASSDDRKNSPLHF.

V and J are TRBV5-4 and TRBJ2-5, with 7 nucleotides matching TRBD2. Germline V lookup: CDR1 SGHNT, CDR2 YYREEE (reference sequence). The V segment lost 2 bases and the J segment 4 bases; nucleotides outside the gene matches: 8. The CDR3 is 15 residues long. CDR3 bases: TGTGCCAGCAGCTTTACGGGGGAGGGGCGAGAGACCCAGTACTTC. Translation gives CASSFTGEGRETQYF.

The rearrangement links TRBV5-4 to TRBJ1-6, with 7 nucleotides matching TRBD1. Trimming cost V 2 bases and J 0 bases; bases outside gene matches: 5. CDR3 length equals 17 residues. The germline V gene has CDR1 SGHNT and CDR2 YYREEE (reference sequence). CDR3 residues: CASSLPGGSSYNSPLHF. CDR3 in DNA: TGTGCCAGCAGCTTACCAGGGGGGAGCTCCTATAATTCACCCCTCCACTTT.

This chain links TRBV19 with TRBJ1-2, with TRBD1 as a possible D gene (6 bases). Trimming took off 8 bases at V and 8 bases at J, with 18 bases between the two ends. Germline loops: CDR1 LNHDA, CDR2 SQIVND (reference sequence). The CDR3 has 13 amino acids. The CDR3 nucleotides read TGTGCCAGTGGGGCGGACAGAGTGAAGGGCTACACCTTC. This codes for CASGADRVKGYTF.

The rearrangement joins TRBV5-1 to TRBJ2-1; unclear D gene. This CDR3 region has 14 residues. From germline, CDR1 is SGHRS and CDR2 YFSETQ. Trimming removed 0 bases at V and 4 bases at J, with 8 bases between. Here the CDR3 reads CASSLGQRYNEQFF. CDR3 coding DNA: TGCGCCAGCAGCTTGGGACAACGATACAATGAGCAGTTCTTC.

This clone was seen only once. The chain links TRBV7-2 to TRBJ2-5; 7 bases map to TRBD1. In germline, CDR1 is SGHTA, CDR2 FQGNSA. This CDR3 is built from 15 residues. The V gene end was trimmed by 6 bases and the J gene end by 1 base; junction bases not matched to a gene: 8. The DNA of the CDR3 is TGTGCCAGCAGTACCTCTGGGACAGTCCAAGAGACCCAGTACTTC. This sequence encodes CASSTSGTVQETQYF.

This chain links TRBV7-8 with TRBJ2-3, with TRBD2 identical over 7 bases. The CDR3 extends over 18 amino acids. V shed 1 base and J 2 bases; nucleotides not matched to a gene: 12. Germline V lookup: CDR1 SGHVS, CDR2 FQNEAQ. CDR3 amino acids: CASSLVSSGKPITDTQYF. The CDR3 DNA sequence: TGTGCCAGCAGCTTAGTTTCCAGCGGGAAACCTATCACAGATACGCAGTATTTT.

The genes are TRBV2 and TRBJ1-2, with 8 bases identical to TRBD1. Per the germline V gene, CDR1 is SNHLY and CDR2 is FYNNEI. V dropped 4 bases and J dropped 6; count of bases not matched to a gene: 4. This CDR3 region has 13 residues. DNA for the CDR3: TGTGCCAGCAGTGCAAACAGGGGGAATGGCTACACCTTC. This gives the protein CASSANRGNGYTF.